These 7 T cell receptor beta chains share one sample of origin, sequenced in a study of blood T cell repertoires in COVID-19. Clones were read by immunoSEQ multiplex PCR, and TCRdb kept only the in-frame ones, dropping some. The repertoire consists of 250,000 to 300,000 clones, with about 90% occurring once and the leading ten covering about 2%. The specimen sequenced was peripheral blood. The receptor set was obtained from a woman in her 50s who had recovered from COVID-19.

This clone was detected only once. The gene calls are TRBV20-1 and TRBJ1-1; D may be TRBD1 (6 bases). This CDR3 is 11 amino acids long. Trimming shortened V by 2 bases and J by 11 bases, and 12 bases separated the two germline ends. CDR1 and CDR2 from the germline V gene are DFQATT and SNEGSKA (reference sequence). CDR3 coding DNA: TGCAGTGCTAGAAACAGGGAGACGGCTTTCTTT. Encoded protein: CSARNRETAFF.

This chain uses TRBV18 with TRBJ2-7, with 9 bases fitting TRBD1. With 6 bases clipped from V and 3 bases from J, the junction kept 15 bases outside the gene matches. Looked up from germline, CDR1 is KGHSH and CDR2 is LQKENI. The CDR3 loop spans 17 amino acids. The CDR3 protein is CASSPRPRTGVFYEQYF. The CDR3 DNA reads as TGTGCCAGCTCCCCCAGGCCGAGGACAGGGGTATTCTACGAGCAGTACTTC. Drawing the rest from reference TRBV18 and TRBJ2-7, the complete variable domain is NAGVMQNPRHLVRRRGQEARLRCSPMKGHSHVYWYRQLPEEGLKFMVYLQKENIIDESGMPKERFSAEFPKEGPSILRIQQVVRGDSAAYFCASSPRPRTGVFYEQYFGPGTRLTVT.

This rearrangement joins TRBV10-3 to TRBJ1-5; 7 bases are a match to TRBD1. The J segment lost 1 base and the V segment lost 6 bases, leaving 6 bases of the junction unmatched. This CDR3 is built from 15 residues. Germline CDR1 reads ENHRY; CDR2 reads SYGVKD. The CDR3 DNA is TGTGCCATCAGGCCTGACAGGGCCAGCAATCAGCCCCAGCATTTT. This translates into CAIRPDRASNQPQHF.

With respect to this clone: The sample contains more than one DNA sequence encoding this CDR3. This chain uses TRBV29-1 with TRBJ1-2; 7 nucleotides align to TRBD1. This CDR3 is built from 12 residues. Looked up from germline, CDR1 is SQVTM and CDR2 is ANQGSEA. J gave up 2 bases and V 7 bases, and 4 bases lay outside the gene matches. CDR3 region: CSGETGNYGYTF. DNA of the CDR3: TGCAGCGGCGAGACAGGGAACTATGGCTACACCTTC. Together with reference TRBV29-1 and TRBJ1-2, the CDR3 gives the full variable domain: SAVISQKPSRDICQRGTSLTIQCQVDSQVTMMFWYRQQPGQSLTLIATANQGSEATYESGFVIDKFPISRPNLTFSTLTVSNMSPEDSSIYLCSGETGNYGYTFGSGTRLTVV.

This sequence joins TRBV5-1 and TRBJ2-1; no reliable D call. The germline gives CDR1 SGHRS, CDR2 YFSETQ. CDR3 length: 13 amino acids. V lost 4 bases to trimming and J lost 5 bases, with 10 bases between them. CDR3 in amino acids: CASSRPQDNEQFF. CDR3 bases: TGCGCCAGCAGCCGACCCCAGGACAATGAGCAGTTCTTC.

The rearrangement uses TRBV6-5 and TRBJ1-2, with D maybe TRBD1 (6 bases). V lost 0 bases and J lost 4, with 9 bases in between. The CDR3 sequence is 14 residues long. Germline V gene sequence: CDR1 MNHEY, CDR2 SVGAGI. Written as DNA, the CDR3 is TGTGCCAGCAGTTACTCAGCAGGGGCCTATGGCTACACCTTC. This translates into CASSYSAGAYGYTF.

The V and J genes are TRBV19 and TRBJ1-1; the D is unclear. V gave up 3 bases and J gave up 1 base, with 12 bases separating them. There are 15 residues in the CDR3. Looked up from germline, CDR1 is LNHDA and CDR2 is SQIVND (reference sequence). CDR3 in amino acids: CASSMLAGSNTEAFF. The DNA of the CDR3 is TGTGCCAGTAGTATGCTGGCAGGATCGAACACTGAAGCTTTCTTT.